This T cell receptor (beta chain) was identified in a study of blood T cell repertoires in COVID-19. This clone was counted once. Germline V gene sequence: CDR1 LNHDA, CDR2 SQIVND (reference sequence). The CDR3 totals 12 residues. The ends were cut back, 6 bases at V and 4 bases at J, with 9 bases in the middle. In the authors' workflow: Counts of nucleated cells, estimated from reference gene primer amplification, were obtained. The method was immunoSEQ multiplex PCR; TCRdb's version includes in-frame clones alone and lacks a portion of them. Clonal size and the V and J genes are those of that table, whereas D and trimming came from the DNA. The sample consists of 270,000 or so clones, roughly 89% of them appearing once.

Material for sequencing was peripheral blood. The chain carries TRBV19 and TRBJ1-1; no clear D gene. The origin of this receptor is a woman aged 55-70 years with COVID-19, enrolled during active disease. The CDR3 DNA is TGTGCCAGTAGGAAAGAGGTCACTGAAGCTTTCTTT. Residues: CASRKEVTEAFF. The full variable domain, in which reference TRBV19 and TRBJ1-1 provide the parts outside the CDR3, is DGGITQSPKYLFRKEGQNVTLSCEQNLNHDAMYWYRQDPGQGLRLIYYSQIVNDFQKGDIAEGYSVSREKKESFPLTVTSAQKNPTAFYLCASRKEVTEAFFGQGTRLTVV.